This record covers a single T cell receptor (beta chain). Its antigen is still unknown. Generated by immunoSEQ multiplex PCR, the TCRdb table keeps only in-frame clones and is missing some. The sample has about 96,000 clones, nearly 90% seen once. This record belongs to a study of T cell responses to AZD1222 COVID-19 vaccine. General study results and limits: Clonal diversity may have been underestimated, and the donors were mostly white British, with more females than males. Baseline serology detected seropositivity in only a handful of AZD1222 recipients. Breadth and depth of Spike-specific TCRs rose after two AZD1222 doses.

The length of the CDR3 is 14 residues. Germline CDR1 reads SGHTA; CDR2 reads FQGNSA. The trim removed 8 bases at V and 3 bases at J, leaving 6 bases unmatched. The sequences come from peripheral blood, collected on day 0 of AZD1222 vaccination. This clonotype was sampled from an adult in good health. The genes are TRBV7-2 and TRBJ2-1; 8 bases fit TRBD1. CDR3 region: CASQGALGYNEQFF. The DNA for the CDR3 is TGTGCCAGCCAGGGGGCTCTCGGCTACAATGAGCAGTTCTTC.